This T cell receptor beta chain was obtained from a study of T cells in Graves' hyperthyroidism and ophthalmopathy. CDR3 length: 13 amino acids. V shed 4 bases and J 1 base; nucleotides not matched to a gene: 1. Germline values: CDR1 SQVTM, CDR2 ANQGSEA. A word on this clonotype: Its antigen is as yet unknown.

Overall study findings and caveats: It was a median around 6 months before onset that the model predicted ophthalmopathy. Most thyroid-expanded clonotypes above 0.001 were also found in blood.

TCR beta CDR3 regions were amplified from RNA transcripts. Carried out on the TCR CDR3, a first-round RT-PCR used the HTBI primer set. TCRdb reprocessed the multiplex PCR reads via MiXCR and lists one record per CDR3 protein. The sample lists hundreds of thousands of distinct CDR3 sequences, 46% occurring once. The specimen sequenced was peripheral blood or thyroid tissue (not recorded which). This receptor was taken from a woman between 18 and 30 years old with Graves' hyperthyroidism. The chain joins TRBV29-1 to TRBJ2-7; 10 bases are shared with TRBD1. The CDR3 DNA sequence: TGCAGCGTTGGGACAGGGGGTTCCTACGAGCAGTACTTC. Translating it yields CSVGTGGSYEQYF.